This TCR beta chain was retrieved from a study of T cell changes during pregnancy in multiple sclerosis. CDR3 length: 13 amino acids. Trimming left V 1 base short and J 7 bases short, with 8 bases between. CDR1 is SGDLS and CDR2 is YYNGEE in the germline V gene. Sequencing used immunoSEQ multiplex PCR; TCRdb keeps in-frame clones, though not all of them. Among about 41,000 clones listed, roughly 90% were seen once. The sample was CD8+ T cells from peripheral blood mononuclear cells, taken in the third trimester of pregnancy. The sequence derives from a female donor with multiple sclerosis, enrolled in a pregnancy study. The chain uses TRBV9 and TRBJ2-2; D is perhaps TRBD1 (5 bases). The chain's CDR3 is CASSVWQGGELFF. The CDR3 DNA reads as TGTGCCAGCAGCGTATGGCAGGGCGGGGAGCTGTTTTTT.